This TCR beta chain was observed in a study of blood T cell repertoires in COVID-19. On the study more broadly: PBMCs, B-cell-depleted T cells, or T cells were the source of the cDNA or gDNA that made up the material.

Original processing methods: How many nucleated cells were present was estimated from reference gene primer amplification. The data were produced by immunoSEQ multiplex PCR, yet TCRdb's version contains in-frame clones alone and is incomplete. The DNA was the basis for D and trimming; V, J and clone size are from that table. The table records 100,000 to 150,000 clones, around 79% of them present only once. CDR3 size: 12 residues. Germline V CDR1 and CDR2: LGHDT, YNNKEL (reference sequence). Trimming left V 4 bases short and J 5 bases short, with 9 bases between. The chain joins TRBV3-1 (or the pseudogene TRBV3-2) to TRBJ2-7; D unresolved. Sequenced input: peripheral blood. The sequence was collected from a man aged 70 or older with acute or convalescent COVID-19. CDR3 bases: TGTGCCAGCAGCCTACTGGGCCACGAGCAGTACTTC. Protein sequence: CASSLLGHEQYF.